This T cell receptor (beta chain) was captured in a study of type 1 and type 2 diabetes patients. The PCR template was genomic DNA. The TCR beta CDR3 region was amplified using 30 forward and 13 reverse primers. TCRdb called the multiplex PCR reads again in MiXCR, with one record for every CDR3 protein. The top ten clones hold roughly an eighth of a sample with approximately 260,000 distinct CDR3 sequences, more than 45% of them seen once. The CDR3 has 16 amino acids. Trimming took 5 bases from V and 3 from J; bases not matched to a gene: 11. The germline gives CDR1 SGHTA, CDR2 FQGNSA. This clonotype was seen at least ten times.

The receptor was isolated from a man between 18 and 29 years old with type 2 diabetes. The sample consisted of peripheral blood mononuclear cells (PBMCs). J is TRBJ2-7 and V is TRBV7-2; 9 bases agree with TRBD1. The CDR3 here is CASSQFGGTGIYEQYF. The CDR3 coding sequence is TGTGCCAGCAGCCAATTCGGGGGGACAGGGATCTACGAGCAGTACTTC.